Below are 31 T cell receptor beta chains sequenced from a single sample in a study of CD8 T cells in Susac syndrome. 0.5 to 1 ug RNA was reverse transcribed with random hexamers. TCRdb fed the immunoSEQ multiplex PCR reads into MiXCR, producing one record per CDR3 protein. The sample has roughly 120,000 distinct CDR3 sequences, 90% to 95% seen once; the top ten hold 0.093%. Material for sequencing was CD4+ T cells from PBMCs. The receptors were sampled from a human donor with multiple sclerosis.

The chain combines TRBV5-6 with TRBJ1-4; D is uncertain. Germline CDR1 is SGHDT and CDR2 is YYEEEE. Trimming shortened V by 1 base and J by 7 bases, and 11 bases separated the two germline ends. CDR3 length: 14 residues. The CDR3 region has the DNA TGTGCCAGCAGCTTGACGGGCGCCGGTGAAAAACTGTTTTTT. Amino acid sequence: CASSLTGAGEKLFF.

This CDR3 reads CASRILHPSETQYF. CDR3 in DNA: TGTGCCAGCCGCATTCTTCACCCCAGCGAGACCCAGTACTTC. The chain joins TRBV7-2 to TRBJ2-5; D remains unclear. V lost 8 bases to trimming and J lost 5 bases, with 18 bases between them. This CDR3 is built from 14 residues. In germline, CDR1 is SGHTA, CDR2 FQGNSA. The entire variable domain, with the rest obtained from reference TRBV7-2 and TRBJ2-5, is as follows: GAGVSQSPSNKVTEKGKDVELRCDPISGHTALYWYRQSLGQGLEFLIYFQGNSAPDKSGLPSDRFSAERTGGSVSTLTIQRTQQEDSAVYLCASRILHPSETQYFGPGTRLLVL.

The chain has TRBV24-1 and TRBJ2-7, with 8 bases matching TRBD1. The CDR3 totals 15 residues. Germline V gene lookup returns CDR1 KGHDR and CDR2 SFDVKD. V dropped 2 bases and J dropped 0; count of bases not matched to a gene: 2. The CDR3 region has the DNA TGTGCCACCAGTGATTCAGGACAGGGCTCCTACGAGCAGTACTTC. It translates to CATSDSGQGSYEQYF.

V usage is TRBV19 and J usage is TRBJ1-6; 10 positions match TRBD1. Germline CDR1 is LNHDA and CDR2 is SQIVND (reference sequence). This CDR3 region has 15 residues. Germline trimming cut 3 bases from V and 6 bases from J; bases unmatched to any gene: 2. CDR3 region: CASSMGTGANSPLHF. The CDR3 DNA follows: TGTGCCAGTAGTATGGGGACAGGGGCTAATTCACCCCTCCACTTT. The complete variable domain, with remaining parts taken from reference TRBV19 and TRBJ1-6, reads DGGITQSPKYLFRKEGQNVTLSCEQNLNHDAMYWYRQDPGQGLRLIYYSQIVNDFQKGDIAEGYSVSREKKESFPLTVTSAQKNPTAFYLCASSMGTGANSPLHFGNGTRLTVT.

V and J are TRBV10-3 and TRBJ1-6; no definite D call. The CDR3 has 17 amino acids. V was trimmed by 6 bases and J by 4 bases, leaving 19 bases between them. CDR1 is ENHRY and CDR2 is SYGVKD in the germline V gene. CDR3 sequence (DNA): TGTGCCATCAGCCCATCTACAGCGGTTTTTTATAATTCACCCCTCCACTTT. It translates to CAISPSTAVFYNSPLHF.

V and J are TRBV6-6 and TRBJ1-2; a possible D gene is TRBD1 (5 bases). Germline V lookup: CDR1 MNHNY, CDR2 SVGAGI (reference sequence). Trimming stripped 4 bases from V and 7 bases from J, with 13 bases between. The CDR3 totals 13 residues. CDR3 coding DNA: TGTGCCAGCAGTTCAGGGAATCCCTCTGGCTACACCTTC. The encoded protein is CASSSGNPSGYTF.

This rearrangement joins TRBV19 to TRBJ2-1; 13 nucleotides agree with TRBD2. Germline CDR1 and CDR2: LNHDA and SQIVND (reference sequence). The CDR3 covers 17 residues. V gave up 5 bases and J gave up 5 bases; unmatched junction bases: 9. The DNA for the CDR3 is TGTGCCAGTAGTTTATGGACTAGCGGGGGATATAACAATGAGCAGTTCTTC. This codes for CASSLWTSGGYNNEQFF.

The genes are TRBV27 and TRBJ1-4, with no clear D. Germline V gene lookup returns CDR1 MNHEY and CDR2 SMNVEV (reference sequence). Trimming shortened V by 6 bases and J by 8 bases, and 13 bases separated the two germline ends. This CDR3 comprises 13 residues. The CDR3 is CASSQDRGEKLFF. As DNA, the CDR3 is TGTGCCAGCAGCCAGGACCGAGGGGAAAAACTGTTTTTT.

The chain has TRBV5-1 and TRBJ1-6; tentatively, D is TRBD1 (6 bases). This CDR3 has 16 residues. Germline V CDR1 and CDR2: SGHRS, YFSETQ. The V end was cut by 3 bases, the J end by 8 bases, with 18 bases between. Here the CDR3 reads CASSSGLGQQDSPLHF. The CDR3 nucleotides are TGCGCCAGCAGCTCGGGACTCGGACAGCAGGATTCACCCCTCCACTTT.

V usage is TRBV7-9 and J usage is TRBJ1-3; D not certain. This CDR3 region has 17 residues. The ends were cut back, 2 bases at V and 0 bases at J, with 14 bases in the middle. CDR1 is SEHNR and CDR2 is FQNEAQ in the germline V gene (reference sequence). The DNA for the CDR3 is TGTGCCAGCAGCTTATTAAAAAAAGGGTCCTCTGGAAACACCATATATTTT. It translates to CASSLLKKGSSGNTIYF. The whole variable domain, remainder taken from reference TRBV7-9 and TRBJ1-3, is DTGVSQNPRHKITKRGQNVTFRCDPISEHNRLYWYRQTLGQGPEFLTYFQNEAQLEKSRLLSDRFSAERPKGSFSTLEIQRTEQGDSAMYLCASSLLKKGSSGNTIYFGEGSWLTVV.

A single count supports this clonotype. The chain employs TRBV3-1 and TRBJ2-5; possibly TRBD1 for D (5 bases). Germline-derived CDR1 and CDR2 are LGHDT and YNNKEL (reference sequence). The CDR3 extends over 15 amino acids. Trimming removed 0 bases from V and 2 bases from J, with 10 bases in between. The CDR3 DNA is TGTGCCAGCAGCCAAGAGTCAGGGATGCAAGAGACCCAGTACTTC. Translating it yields CASSQESGMQETQYF.

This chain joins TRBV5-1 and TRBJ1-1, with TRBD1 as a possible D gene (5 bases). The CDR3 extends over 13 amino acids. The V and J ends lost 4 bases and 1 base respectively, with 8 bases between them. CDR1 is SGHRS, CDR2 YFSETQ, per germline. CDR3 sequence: CASSTGGNTEAFF. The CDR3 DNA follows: TGCGCCAGCAGCACCGGGGGGAACACTGAAGCTTTCTTT.

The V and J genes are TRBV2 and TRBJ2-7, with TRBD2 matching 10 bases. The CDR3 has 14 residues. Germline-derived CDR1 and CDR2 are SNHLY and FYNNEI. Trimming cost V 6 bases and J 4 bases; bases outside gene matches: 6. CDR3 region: CASRAPSGGYEQYF. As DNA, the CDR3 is TGTGCCAGCAGGGCCCCTAGCGGGGGTTACGAGCAGTACTTC. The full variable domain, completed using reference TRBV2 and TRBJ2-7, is EPEVTQTPSHQVTQMGQEVILRCVPISNHLYFYWYRQILGQKVEFLVSFYNNEISEKSEIFDDQFSVERPDGSNFTLKIRSTKLEDSAMYFCASRAPSGGYEQYFGPGTRLTVT.

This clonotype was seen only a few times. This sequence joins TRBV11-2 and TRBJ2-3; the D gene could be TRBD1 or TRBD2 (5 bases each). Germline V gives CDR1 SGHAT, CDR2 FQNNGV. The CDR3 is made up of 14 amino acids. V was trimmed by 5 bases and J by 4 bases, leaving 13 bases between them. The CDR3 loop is CASSRNSGPDTQYF. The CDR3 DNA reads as TGTGCCAGCAGCCGAAATTCGGGGCCAGATACGCAGTATTTT.

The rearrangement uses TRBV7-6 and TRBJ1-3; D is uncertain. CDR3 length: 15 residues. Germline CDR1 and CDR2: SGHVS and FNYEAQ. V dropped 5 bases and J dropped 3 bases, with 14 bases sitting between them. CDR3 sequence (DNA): TGTGCCAGCAGCCCCGACCCCGGAGGTGGAAACACCATATATTTT. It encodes CASSPDPGGGNTIYF.

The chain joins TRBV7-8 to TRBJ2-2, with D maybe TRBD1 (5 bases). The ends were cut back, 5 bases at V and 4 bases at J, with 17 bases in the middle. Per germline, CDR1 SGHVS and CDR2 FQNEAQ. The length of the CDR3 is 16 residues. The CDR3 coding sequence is TGTGCCAGCAGCCATTTGGTGACAGATGGCACCGGGGAGCTGTTTTTT. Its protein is CASSHLVTDGTGELFF.

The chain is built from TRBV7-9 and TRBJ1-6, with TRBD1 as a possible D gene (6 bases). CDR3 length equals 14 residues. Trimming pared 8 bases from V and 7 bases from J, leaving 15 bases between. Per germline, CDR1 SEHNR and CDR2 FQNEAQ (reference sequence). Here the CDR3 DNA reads TGTGCCAGCCTCGGGGGCCAAATCAATTCACCCCTCCACTTT. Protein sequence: CASLGGQINSPLHF.

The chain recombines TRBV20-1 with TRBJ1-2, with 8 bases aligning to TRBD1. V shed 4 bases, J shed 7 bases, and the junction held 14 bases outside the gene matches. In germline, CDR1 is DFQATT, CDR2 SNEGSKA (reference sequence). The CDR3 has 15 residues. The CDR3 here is CSATETRQGRSGYTF. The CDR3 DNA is TGCAGTGCTACCGAGACGAGACAGGGGAGATCTGGCTACACCTTC.

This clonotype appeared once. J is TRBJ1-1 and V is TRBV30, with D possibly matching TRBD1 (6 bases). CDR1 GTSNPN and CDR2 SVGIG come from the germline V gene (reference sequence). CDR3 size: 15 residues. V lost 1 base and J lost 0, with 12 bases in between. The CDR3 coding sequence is TGTGCCTGGAGTGGCATCAGGGGCATGAACACTGAAGCTTTCTTT. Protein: CAWSGIRGMNTEAFF.

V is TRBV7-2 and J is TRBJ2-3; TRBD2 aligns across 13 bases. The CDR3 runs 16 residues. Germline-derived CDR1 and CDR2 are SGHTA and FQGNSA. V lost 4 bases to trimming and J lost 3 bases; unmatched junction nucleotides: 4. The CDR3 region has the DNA TGTGCCAGCAGCTCCTCACTAGCGGGGGGGACAGATACGCAGTATTTT. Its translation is CASSSSLAGGTDTQYF.

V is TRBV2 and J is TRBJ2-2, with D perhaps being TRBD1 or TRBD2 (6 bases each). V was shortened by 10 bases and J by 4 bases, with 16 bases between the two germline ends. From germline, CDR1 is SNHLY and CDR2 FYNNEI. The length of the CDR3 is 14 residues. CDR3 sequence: CATRGAKGTGELFF. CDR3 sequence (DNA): TGTGCCACAAGGGGGGCTAAGGGCACCGGGGAGCTGTTTTTT.

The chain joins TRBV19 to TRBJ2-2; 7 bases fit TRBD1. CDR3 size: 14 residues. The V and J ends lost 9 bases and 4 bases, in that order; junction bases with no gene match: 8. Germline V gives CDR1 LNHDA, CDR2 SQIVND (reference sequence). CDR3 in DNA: TGTGCCAGCGACAAAGGGACAGTCACCGGGGAGCTGTTTTTT. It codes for CASDKGTVTGELFF. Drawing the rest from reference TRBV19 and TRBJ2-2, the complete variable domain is DGGITQSPKYLFRKEGQNVTLSCEQNLNHDAMYWYRQDPGQGLRLIYYSQIVNDFQKGDIAEGYSVSREKKESFPLTVTSAQKNPTAFYLCASDKGTVTGELFFGEGSRLTVL.

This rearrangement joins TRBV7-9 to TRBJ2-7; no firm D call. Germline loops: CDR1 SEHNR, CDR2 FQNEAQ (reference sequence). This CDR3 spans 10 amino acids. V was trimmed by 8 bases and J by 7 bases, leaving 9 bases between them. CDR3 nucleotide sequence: TGTGCCAGCGGGCTAAGAGAGCAGTACTTC. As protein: CASGLREQYF.

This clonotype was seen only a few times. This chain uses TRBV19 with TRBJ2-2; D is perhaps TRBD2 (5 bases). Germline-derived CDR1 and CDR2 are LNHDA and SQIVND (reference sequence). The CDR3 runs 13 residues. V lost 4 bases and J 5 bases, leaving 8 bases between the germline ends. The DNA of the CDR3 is TGTGCCAGTAGTAGAGGGTTGACCGGGGAGCTGTTTTTT. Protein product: CASSRGLTGELFF.

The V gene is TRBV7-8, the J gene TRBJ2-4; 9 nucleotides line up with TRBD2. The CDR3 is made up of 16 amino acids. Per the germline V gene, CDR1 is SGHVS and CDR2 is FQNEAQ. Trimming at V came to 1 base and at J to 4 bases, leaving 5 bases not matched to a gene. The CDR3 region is CASSLELRGGKNIQYF. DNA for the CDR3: TGTGCCAGCAGCTTAGAGCTGCGGGGGGGAAAAAACATTCAGTACTTC. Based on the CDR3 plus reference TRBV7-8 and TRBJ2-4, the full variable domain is GAGVSQSPRYKVAKRGQDVALRCDPISGHVSLFWYQQALGQGPEFLTYFQNEAQLDKSGLPSDRFFAERPEGSVSTLKIQRTQQEDSAVYLCASSLELRGGKNIQYFGAGTRLSVL.

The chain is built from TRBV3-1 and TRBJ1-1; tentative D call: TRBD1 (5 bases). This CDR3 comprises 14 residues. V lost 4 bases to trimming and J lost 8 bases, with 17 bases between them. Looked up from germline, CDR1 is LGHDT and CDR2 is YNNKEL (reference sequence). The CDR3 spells CASSRNLQAPEAFF. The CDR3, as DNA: TGTGCCAGCAGCCGGAACTTACAGGCTCCCGAAGCTTTCTTT.

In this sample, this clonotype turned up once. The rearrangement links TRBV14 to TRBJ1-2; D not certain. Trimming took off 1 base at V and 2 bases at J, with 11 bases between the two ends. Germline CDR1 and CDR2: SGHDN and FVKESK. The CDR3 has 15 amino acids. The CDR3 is CASSQVGQMNYGYTF. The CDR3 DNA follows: TGTGCCAGCAGCCAAGTAGGTCAGATGAACTATGGCTACACCTTC.

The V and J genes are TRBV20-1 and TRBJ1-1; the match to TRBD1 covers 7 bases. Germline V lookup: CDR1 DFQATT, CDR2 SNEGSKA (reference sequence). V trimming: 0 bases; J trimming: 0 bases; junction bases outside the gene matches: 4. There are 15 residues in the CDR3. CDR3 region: CSAREGTEMNTEAFF. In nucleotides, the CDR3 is TGCAGTGCTAGAGAAGGGACAGAGATGAACACTGAAGCTTTCTTT.

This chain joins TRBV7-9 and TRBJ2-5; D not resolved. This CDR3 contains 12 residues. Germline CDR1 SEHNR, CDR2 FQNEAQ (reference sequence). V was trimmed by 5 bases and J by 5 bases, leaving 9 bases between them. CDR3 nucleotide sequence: TGTGCCAGCAGCACCCTCGGGGAGACCCAGTACTTC. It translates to CASSTLGETQYF. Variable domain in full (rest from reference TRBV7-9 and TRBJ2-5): DTGVSQNPRHKITKRGQNVTFRCDPISEHNRLYWYRQTLGQGPEFLTYFQNEAQLEKSRLLSDRFSAERPKGSFSTLEIQRTEQGDSAMYLCASSTLGETQYFGPGTRLLVL.

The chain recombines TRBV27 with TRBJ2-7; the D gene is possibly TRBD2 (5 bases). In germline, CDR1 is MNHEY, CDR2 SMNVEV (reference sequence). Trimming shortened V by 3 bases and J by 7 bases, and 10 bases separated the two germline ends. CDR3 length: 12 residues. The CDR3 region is CASSFFGNEQYF. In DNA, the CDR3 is TGTGCCAGCAGTTTTTTCGGGAATGAGCAGTACTTC.

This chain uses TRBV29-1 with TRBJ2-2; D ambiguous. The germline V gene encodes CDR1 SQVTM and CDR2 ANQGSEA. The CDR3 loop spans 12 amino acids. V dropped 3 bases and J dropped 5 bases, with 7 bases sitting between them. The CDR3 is CSVDHPTGELFF. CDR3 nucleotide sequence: TGCAGCGTTGACCACCCAACCGGGGAGCTGTTTTTT.